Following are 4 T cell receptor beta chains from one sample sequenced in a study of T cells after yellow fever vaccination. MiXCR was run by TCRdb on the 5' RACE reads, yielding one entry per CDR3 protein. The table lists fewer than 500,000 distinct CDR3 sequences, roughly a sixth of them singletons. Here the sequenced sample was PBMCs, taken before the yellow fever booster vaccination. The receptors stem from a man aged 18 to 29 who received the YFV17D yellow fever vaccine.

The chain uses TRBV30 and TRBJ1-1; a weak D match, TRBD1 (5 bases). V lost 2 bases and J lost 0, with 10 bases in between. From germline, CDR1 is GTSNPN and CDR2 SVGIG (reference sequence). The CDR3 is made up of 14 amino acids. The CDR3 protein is CAWSYGAMNTEAFF. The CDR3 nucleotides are TGTGCCTGGAGTTACGGGGCCATGAACACTGAAGCTTTCTTT.

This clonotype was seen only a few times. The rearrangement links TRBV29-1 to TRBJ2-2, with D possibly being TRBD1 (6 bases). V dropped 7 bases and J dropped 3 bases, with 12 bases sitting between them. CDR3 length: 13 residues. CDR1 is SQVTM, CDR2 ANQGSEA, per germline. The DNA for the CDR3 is TGCAGCGGCGGACAGAGCTACACCGGGGAGCTGTTTTTT. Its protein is CSGGQSYTGELFF.

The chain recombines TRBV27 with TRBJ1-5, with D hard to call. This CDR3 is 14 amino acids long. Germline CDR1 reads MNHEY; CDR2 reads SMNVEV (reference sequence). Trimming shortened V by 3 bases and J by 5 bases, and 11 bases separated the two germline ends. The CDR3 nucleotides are TGTGCCAGCAGTTTGGCGATGTTTGATCAGCCCCAGCATTTT. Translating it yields CASSLAMFDQPQHF.

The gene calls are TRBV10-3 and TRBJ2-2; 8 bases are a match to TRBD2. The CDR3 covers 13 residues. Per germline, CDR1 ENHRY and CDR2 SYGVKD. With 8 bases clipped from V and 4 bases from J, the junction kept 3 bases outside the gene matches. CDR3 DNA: TGTGCCATCTCGGCGGGGGGCACCGGGGAGCTGTTTTTT. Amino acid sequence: CAISAGGTGELFF.